Here is one TCR beta chain with its context. Assay used: immunoSEQ multiplex PCR; TCRdb lists only in-frame clones, some missing. The table records around 100,000 clones, approximately 86% of them present only once. This sample stems from a study of blood T cell repertoires in COVID-19. CDR3 length equals 17 residues. V lost 1 base and J lost 2, with 12 bases in between. Per germline, CDR1 SGHNT and CDR2 YENEEA. Sequencing input: peripheral blood. The chain combines TRBV11-3 with TRBJ2-6, with D possibly TRBD1 on 5 matching bases. The sequence was collected from a man aged 35-49 years with acute or convalescent COVID-19. CDR3 sequence: CASSLAGWGPGANVLTF. The CDR3 DNA reads TGTGCCAGCAGCTTAGCCGGCTGGGGCCCTGGGGCCAACGTCCTGACTTTC.